The 8 T cell receptor beta chains below all came from one sample that was sequenced in a study of radiation and T cells in renal cell carcinoma. Sequencing used immunoSEQ multiplex PCR; TCRdb keeps in-frame clones, though not all of them. The repertoire holds 70,000 to 100,000 clones, with about 86% as singletons. Documented time point: blood 2 weeks post-SBRT. Treatment given: 15 Gy SBRT to primary tumor, nephrectomy 4 weeks later. The material sequenced was blood, taken from a patient whose treatment included radiotherapy and nephrectomy. The receptors derive from a woman in her 50s with renal cell carcinoma.

The rearrangement links TRBV6-6 to TRBJ1-6, with a weak D call TRBD1 (5 bases). The germline V and J ends were trimmed by 0 bases and 6 bases, with 12 bases remaining between them. Germline loops: CDR1 MNHNY, CDR2 SVGAGI (reference sequence). The CDR3 is 16 amino acids. For the CDR3, the DNA is TGTGCCAGCAGTTACTCGACGGGCCAGGGTAATTCACCCCTCCACTTT. Translated: CASSYSTGQGNSPLHF.

The chain links TRBV2 to TRBJ1-4, with D possibly being TRBD1 (5 bases). V was pared by 5 bases and J by 8 bases, with 18 bases between. CDR3 length: 15 residues. The germline V gene encodes CDR1 SNHLY and CDR2 FYNNEI. The DNA of the CDR3 is TGTGCCAGCAGTCTTACTGGGGCCGCAGGAGAAAAACTGTTTTTT. It translates to CASSLTGAAGEKLFF.

V and J are TRBV5-1 and TRBJ1-3; D unresolved. CDR1 and CDR2 from the germline V gene are SGHRS and YFSETQ. This CDR3 has 14 residues. Trimming took 1 base from V and 0 from J, leaving 5 bases between them. In DNA, the CDR3 is TGCGCCAGCAGCTTGCCCAGCTCTGGAAACACCATATATTTT. Its translation is CASSLPSSGNTIYF.

This chain uses TRBV6-6 with TRBJ2-1, with 11 bases fitting TRBD1. Germline CDR1 reads MNHNY; CDR2 reads SVGAGI (reference sequence). V lost 5 bases and J lost 6; bases outside the gene matches: 6. The CDR3 has 15 amino acids. The CDR3 DNA reads TGTGCCAGCAGTAAGACCGGGACAGGGGGCAATGAGCAGTTCTTC. Protein product: CASSKTGTGGNEQFF.

CDR3 coding DNA: TGTGCCAGCAGCCAAGGGGACTATGGCTACACCTTC. Amino acid sequence: CASSQGDYGYTF. The chain employs TRBV14 and TRBJ1-2; D gene ambiguous. The V gene's germline CDR1 is SGHDN and CDR2 FVKESK. This CDR3 has 12 residues. The germline V and J ends were trimmed by 1 base and 3 bases, with 3 bases remaining between them.

The rearrangement links TRBV19 to TRBJ2-7; D may be TRBD1 (5 bases). The CDR3 length is 15 residues. Deletions cut 3 bases from V and 1 base from J, with 13 bases between. The germline CDR1 and CDR2 sequences are LNHDA and SQIVND (reference sequence). The CDR3 sequence: CASSIQETASYEQYF. The CDR3 nucleotides are TGTGCCAGTAGTATTCAGGAGACAGCGTCCTACGAGCAGTACTTC.

This chain connects TRBV7-8 to TRBJ2-3, with 14 bases matching TRBD2. The CDR3 consists of 17 residues. Losses at the gene ends were 1 base for V and 8 bases for J; bases not matched to a gene: 8. Germline V gene sequence: CDR1 SGHVS, CDR2 FQNEAQ. The CDR3 reads CASSLVGLAGGIGTQYF. The CDR3 DNA reads TGTGCCAGCAGCTTAGTTGGACTAGCGGGGGGAATAGGTACGCAGTATTTT.

This clone was picked up one time. The V gene is TRBV7-2, the J gene TRBJ2-7, with D possibly being TRBD2 (6 bases). V lost 5 bases, J lost 3 bases, and 23 bases lay in between. This CDR3 comprises 17 residues. Germline V gene data show CDR1 as SGHTA and CDR2 as FQGNSA. CDR3 sequence reads: CASSARRGADVGYEQYF. CDR3 nucleotide sequence: TGTGCCAGCAGCGCAAGGCGGGGAGCGGATGTAGGCTACGAGCAGTACTTC.